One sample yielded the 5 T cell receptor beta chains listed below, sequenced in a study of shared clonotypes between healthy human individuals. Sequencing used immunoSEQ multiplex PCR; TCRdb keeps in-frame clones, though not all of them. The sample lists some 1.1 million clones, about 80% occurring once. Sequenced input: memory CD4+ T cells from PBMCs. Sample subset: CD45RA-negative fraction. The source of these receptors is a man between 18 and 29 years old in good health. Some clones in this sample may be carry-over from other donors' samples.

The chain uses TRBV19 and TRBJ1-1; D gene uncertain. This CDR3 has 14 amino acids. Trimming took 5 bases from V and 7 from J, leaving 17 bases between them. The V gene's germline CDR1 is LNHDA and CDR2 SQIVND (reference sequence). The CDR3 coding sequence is TGTGCCAGTAGTTCGGGGAGCTCATCGCTTGAAGCTTTCTTT. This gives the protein CASSSGSSSLEAFF.

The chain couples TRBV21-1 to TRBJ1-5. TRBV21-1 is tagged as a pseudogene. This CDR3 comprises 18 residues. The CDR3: CASSKLFRDHDSNQPQHF. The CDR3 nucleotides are TGTGCCAGCAGCAAGTTATTCAGGGACCATGATAGCAATCAGCCCCAGCATTTT.

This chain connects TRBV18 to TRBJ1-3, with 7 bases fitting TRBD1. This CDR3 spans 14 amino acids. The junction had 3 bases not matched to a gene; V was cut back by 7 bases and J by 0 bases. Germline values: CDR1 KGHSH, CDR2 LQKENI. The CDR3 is CASWGQLSGNTIYF. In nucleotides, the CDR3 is TGTGCCAGCTGGGGACAGCTCTCTGGAAACACCATATATTTT. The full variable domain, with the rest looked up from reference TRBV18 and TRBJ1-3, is NAGVMQNPRHLVRRRGQEARLRCSPMKGHSHVYWYRQLPEEGLKFMVYLQKENIIDESGMPKERFSAEFPKEGPSILRIQQVVRGDSAAYFCASWGQLSGNTIYFGEGSWLTVV.

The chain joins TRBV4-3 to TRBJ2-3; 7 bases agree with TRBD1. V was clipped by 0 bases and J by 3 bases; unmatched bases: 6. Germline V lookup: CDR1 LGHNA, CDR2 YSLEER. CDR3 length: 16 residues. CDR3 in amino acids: CASSQDVETGTDTQYF. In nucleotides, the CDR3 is TGCGCCAGCAGCCAAGACGTAGAGACAGGGACAGATACGCAGTATTTT.

In DNA form, the CDR3 reads TGTGCCAGCAGTCGGGACAGGGAAGAGAGTGGCTACACCTTC. As protein: CASSRDREESGYTF. The chain carries TRBV28 and TRBJ1-2; 9 bases are shared with TRBD1. V shed 5 bases and J 7 bases; nucleotides not matched to a gene: 8. This CDR3 is 14 amino acids long. Per the germline V gene, CDR1 is MDHEN and CDR2 is SYDVKM.